This T cell receptor beta chain was recovered during a study of CD8+ T cells in alopecia areata (dated by TCRdb to 2017 to 2018). Looking at the study overall: In both human patients and the C3H/HeJ mouse model, the study applied high-throughput TCRbeta sequencing to look at T cell clonal expansion in alopecia areata. On the human side, TCRbeta sequencing was run on scalp tissue and on sorted CD4+ and CD8+ peripheral blood T cells from healthy controls and from alopecia areata patients with either patchy or totalis/universalis disease. Scalp clonality was compared among normal scalp (n=4), patchy alopecia areata scalp (n=8), and alopecia totalis/universalis scalp (n=8). The RNA source kit depended on sample type: the PAXgene miRNA kit for fixed scalp, the miRNeasy kit for PBMCs, and the RNeasy kit for mouse skin. TCRbeta CDR3 regions were amplified by immunoSEQ multiplex PCR using 35 Vbeta forward and 13 Jbeta reverse primers. The research as a whole found: Shared TCR sequences between patients were less evident than in mice, which may be partly attributable to HLA diversity in the patient population. Scalp TCR repertoire analysis is complicated because resident alphabeta T cells in normal human skin are also sequenced, whereas mouse skin is dominated by gammadelta T cells. Higher clonality and more expanded CD8+ clones were observed in lesional scalp than in normal scalp, particularly in alopecia totalis/universalis, a finding suggestive of antigenic drive.

Libraries were made using the immunoSEQ multiplex PCR assay. For TCR sequencing, RNA was extracted from every sample and reverse transcribed into cDNA to serve as template. SuperScript III was used to make first-strand cDNA, primed with a 2:1 mix of oligo-dT and random hexamers. A synthetic immune receptor repertoire was used to assess amplification bias, and residual bias was removed computationally. As for how the authors treated the data: After raw reads were preprocessed to remove errors, the CDR3 was defined following IMGT conventions as running from the conserved cysteine to phenylalanine. Clonality was computed by normalizing Shannon entropy by log2 of the number of productive unique TCRs and subtracting the result from 1. Whether scalp clones were CD4 or CD8 was inferred by matching scalp TCRbeta sequences against CD4 and CD8 repertoires sorted from blood. As stored in TCRdb, this immuneACCESS dataset retains in-frame rearrangements with V and J assigned. A fraction of the clones does not appear; measured against another copy, unresolved V genes explain less than half of the discrepancy, and the remainder lacks a known reason. The DNA gave D and trimming, while V, J and clone size come from that table. The sample table records about 120,000 clones; around 50% of these occur just once. Roughly a tenth of the sample goes to the ten largest clones.

This clone was observed a handful of times. Its antigen specificity is not known. The sample holds no much larger clone one base away, and base qualities are not on file. Lesional scalp punch biopsies and peripheral blood were collected from alopecia areata patients. PBMCs were isolated by density centrifugation and stained for CD3, CD4 and CD8, and CD4+ and CD8+ T cells were sorted on a FACSAria. The untreated alopecia areata patients were recruited through a multicenter biomarker study. In 5 or 6 patients from the biomarker study, blood CD8+ T cells were sorted further into NKG2D-low and NKG2D-high fractions. The sequencing sample was made of NKG2D-low CD8+ T cells sorted from blood. In light of the paper, this sample's cell subset or site label describes: sorted CD8+ NKG2D-low blood T cells. This TCR was recovered from a human donor with alopecia areata.

The nucleotide sequence reads as follows: TGTGCCAGCAGCTTCAACGCTGAGTCTCGAGGTGGACTGTTTTTT. The translation is CASSFNAESRGGLFF. This sequence uses TRBV7-6 and TRBJ1-4; the D gene remains uncertain. Sequences SGHVS (CDR1) and FNYEAQ (CDR2) are obtained from the germline V gene. Between the V and J ends, shortened by 3 bases and 13 bases respectively, the junction contains 21 bases. The CDR3, cysteine through phenylalanine, is 15 amino acids long. The read is trimmed to its CDR3 DNA, 45 bases read in frame from base 1.